This T cell receptor (beta chain) emerged from a study of shared clonotypes between healthy human individuals. Overall study: CD4 naive and CD4 memory each took three plates per donor, while CD8 naive took two and CD8 memory one.

As to this clone: Its specificity is unknown.

CDR1 and CDR2 (germline): SQVTM, ANQGSEA. This CDR3 has 13 residues. J lost 4 bases, V lost 5 bases, and 3 bases had no gene match. Study outcomes and limitations: Collection of samples was limited to blood; tissue repertoires likely differ.

Assay used: immunoSEQ multiplex PCR; TCRdb lists only in-frame clones, some missing. The sample consists of approximately 530,000 clones, 90% to 96% of them appearing once. The source is a woman in her twenties or thirties in good health. This chain joins TRBV29-1 and TRBJ1-5, with 9 bases matching TRBD1. Input material: naive CD4+ T cells sorted from blood. As to subset: CD45RA+ positively selected. CDR3 sequence reads: CSVLGQGNQPQHF. For the CDR3, the DNA is TGCAGCGTTTTAGGACAGGGGAATCAGCCCCAGCATTTT.